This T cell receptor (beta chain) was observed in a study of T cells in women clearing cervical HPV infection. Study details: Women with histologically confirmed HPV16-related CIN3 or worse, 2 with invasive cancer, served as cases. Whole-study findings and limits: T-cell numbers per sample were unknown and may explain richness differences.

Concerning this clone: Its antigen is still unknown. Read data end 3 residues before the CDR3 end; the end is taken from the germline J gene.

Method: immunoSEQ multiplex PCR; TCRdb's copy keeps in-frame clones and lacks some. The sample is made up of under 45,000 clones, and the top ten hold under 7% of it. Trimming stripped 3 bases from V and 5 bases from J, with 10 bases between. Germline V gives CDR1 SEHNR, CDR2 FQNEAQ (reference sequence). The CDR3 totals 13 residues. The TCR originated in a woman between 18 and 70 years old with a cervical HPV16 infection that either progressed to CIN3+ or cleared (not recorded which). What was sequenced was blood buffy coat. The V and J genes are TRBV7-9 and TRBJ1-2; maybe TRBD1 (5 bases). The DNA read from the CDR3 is TGTGCCAGCAGCTTCCAGGGCACTTATGGC. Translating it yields CASSFQGTYG. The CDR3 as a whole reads CASSFQGTYGYTF.